This T cell receptor beta chain was sequenced in a study of T cell responses to AZD1222 COVID-19 vaccine. Concerning this clone: Antigen unknown.

Whole-study results and caveats: Spike-wide coverage was observed for vaccine-associated CD4 TCRs, with dominant responses at 160-218 and 743-854. Of the AZD1222 recipients, only five to seven were seropositive at baseline.

V dropped 4 bases and J dropped 7 bases, with 21 bases sitting between them. CDR1 is SGHDT, CDR2 YYEEEE, per germline. The CDR3 consists of 15 residues. Only in-frame clones appear in the TCRdb table, and some are missing; sequencing was by immunoSEQ multiplex PCR. The sample consists of 150,000 to 200,000 clones, more than 80% of them appearing once. This receptor was taken from an adult who received the MenACWY meningococcal vaccine as a control. The V and J genes are TRBV5-6 and TRBJ2-7; TRBD1 is a possible D gene (6 bases). The sequencing used peripheral blood, collected 28 days after the second dose of the MenACWY control vaccine. CDR3 nucleotides: TGTGCCAGCAGCCTTGTGGGGGCGGCAGGGCGAGAGCAGTACTTC. Its protein product is CASSLVGAAGREQYF.